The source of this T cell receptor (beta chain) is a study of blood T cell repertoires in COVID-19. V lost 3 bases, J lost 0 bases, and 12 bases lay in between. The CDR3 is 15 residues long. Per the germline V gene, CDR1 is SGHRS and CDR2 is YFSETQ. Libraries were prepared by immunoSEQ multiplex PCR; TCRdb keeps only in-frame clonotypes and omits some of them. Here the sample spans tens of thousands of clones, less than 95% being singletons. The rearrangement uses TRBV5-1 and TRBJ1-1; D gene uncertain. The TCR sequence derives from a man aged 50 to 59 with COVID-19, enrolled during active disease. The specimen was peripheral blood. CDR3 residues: CASSSLGGLNTEAFF. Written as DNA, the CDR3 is TGCGCCAGCAGCTCCCTGGGAGGATTGAACACTGAAGCTTTCTTT.